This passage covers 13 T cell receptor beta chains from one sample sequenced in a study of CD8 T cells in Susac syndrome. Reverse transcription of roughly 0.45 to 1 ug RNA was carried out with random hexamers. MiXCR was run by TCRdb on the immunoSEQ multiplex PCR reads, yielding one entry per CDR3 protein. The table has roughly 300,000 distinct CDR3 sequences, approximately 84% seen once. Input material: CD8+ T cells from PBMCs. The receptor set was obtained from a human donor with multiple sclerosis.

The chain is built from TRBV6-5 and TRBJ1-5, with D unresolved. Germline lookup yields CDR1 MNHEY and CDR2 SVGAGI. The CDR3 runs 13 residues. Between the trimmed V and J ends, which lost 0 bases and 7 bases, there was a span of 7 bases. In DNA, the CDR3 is TGTGCCAGCAGTTACTCGGATTTGCAGCCCCAGCATTTT. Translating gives CASSYSDLQPQHF.

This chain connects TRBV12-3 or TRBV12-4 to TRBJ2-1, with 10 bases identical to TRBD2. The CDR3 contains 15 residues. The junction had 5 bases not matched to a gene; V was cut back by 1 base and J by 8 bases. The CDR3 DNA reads TGTGCCAGCAGTTTAGGGACTAGCGGCGCAGATGAGCAGTTCTTC. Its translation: CASSLGTSGADEQFF.

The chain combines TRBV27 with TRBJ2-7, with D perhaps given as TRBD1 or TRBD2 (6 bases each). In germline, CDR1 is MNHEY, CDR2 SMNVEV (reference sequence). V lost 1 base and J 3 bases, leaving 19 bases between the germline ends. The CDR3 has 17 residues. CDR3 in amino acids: CASSLWGAPPGVYEQYF. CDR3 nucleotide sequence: TGTGCCAGCAGTTTATGGGGGGCTCCCCCAGGGGTCTACGAGCAGTACTTC.

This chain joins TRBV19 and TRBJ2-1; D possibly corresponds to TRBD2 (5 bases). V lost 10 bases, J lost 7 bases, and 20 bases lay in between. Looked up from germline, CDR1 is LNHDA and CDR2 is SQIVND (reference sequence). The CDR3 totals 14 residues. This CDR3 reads CATSPSIEGNEQFF. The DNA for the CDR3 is TGTGCCACTTCCCCTAGTATTGAGGGTAATGAGCAGTTCTTC.

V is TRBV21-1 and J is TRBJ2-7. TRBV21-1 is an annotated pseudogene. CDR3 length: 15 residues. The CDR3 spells CASSPRRPTAYEQYF. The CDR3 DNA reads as TGTGCCAGCAGCCCCCGACGGCCAACGGCCTACGAGCAGTACTTC.

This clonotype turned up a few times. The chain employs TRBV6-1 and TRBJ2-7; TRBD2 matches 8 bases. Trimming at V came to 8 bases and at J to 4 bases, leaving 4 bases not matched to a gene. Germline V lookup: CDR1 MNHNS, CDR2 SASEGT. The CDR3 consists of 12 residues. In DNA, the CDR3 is TGTGCCAGCCGGTCTAGCGGGTACGAGCAGTACTTC. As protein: CASRSSGYEQYF.

CDR3 protein: CASASGRPVDTQYF. The CDR3 DNA follows: TGTGCCAGTGCCAGCGGGAGGCCCGTAGATACGCAGTATTTT. The chain couples TRBV10-3 to TRBJ2-3; TRBD2 aligns across 9 bases. The V segment lost 10 bases and the J segment 5 bases; nucleotides outside the gene matches: 10. Germline V lookup: CDR1 ENHRY, CDR2 SYGVKD. The CDR3 contains 14 residues.

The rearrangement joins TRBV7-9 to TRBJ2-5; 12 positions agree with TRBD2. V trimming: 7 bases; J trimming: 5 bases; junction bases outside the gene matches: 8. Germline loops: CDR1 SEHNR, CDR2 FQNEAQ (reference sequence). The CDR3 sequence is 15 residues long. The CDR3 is CASTLLAGGLETQYF. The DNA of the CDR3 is TGTGCCAGCACCCTACTAGCGGGAGGTCTGGAGACCCAGTACTTC.

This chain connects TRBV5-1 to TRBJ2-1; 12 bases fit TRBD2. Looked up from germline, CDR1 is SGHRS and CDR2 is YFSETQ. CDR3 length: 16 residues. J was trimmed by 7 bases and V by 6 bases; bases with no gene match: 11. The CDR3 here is CASNLKTSGSENEQFF. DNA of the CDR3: TGCGCCAGCAACCTTAAGACTAGCGGGAGTGAGAATGAGCAGTTCTTC.

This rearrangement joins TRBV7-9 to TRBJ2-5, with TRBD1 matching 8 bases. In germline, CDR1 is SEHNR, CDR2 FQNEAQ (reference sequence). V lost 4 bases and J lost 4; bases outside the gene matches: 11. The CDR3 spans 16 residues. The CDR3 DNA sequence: TGTGCCAGCAGCTCTCAGACAGGGGCGTCGGTAGAGACCCAGTACTTC. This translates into CASSSQTGASVETQYF.

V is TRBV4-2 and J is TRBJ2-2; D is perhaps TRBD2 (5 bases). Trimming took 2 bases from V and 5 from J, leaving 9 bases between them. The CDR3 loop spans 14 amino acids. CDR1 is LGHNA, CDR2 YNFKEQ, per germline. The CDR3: CASSQSRGTGELFF. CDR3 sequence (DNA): TGTGCCAGCAGCCAATCGAGAGGGACCGGGGAGCTGTTTTTT.

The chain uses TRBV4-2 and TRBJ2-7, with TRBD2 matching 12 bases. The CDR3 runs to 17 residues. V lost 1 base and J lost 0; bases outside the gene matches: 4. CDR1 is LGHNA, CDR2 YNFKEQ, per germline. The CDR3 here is CASSQGLAGVSSYEQYF. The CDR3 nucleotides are TGTGCCAGCAGCCAAGGACTAGCGGGAGTGAGCTCCTACGAGCAGTACTTC.

The CDR3, as DNA: TGTGCCAGCAGCCCCTATACTACCTACAATGAGCAGTTCTTC. This gives the protein CASSPYTTYNEQFF. The chain combines TRBV7-3 with TRBJ2-1; D unresolved. CDR3 length: 14 amino acids. Per germline, CDR1 SGHTA and CDR2 FQGTGA. The V end was cut by 5 bases, the J end by 2 bases, with 10 bases between.